A selection of T cell receptor beta chains follows, all from one sample in a study of vaccination and CD4 T cells after COVID-19. Antigen specificity for these receptors is unknown. Each CDR3 protein is one row after TCRdb ran MiXCR on the PCR reads. This sample has more than 10,000 distinct CDR3 sequences, with about 60% found just once. The sequencing sample was made of CD4+ T cells from blood, cultured in vitro. Receptor source: a human donor who had recovered from COVID-19. The CDR3 runs from the conserved cysteine through the conserved F or W. A D gene is named only where the DNA matches it firmly. Size values are once, few and many counts, or a class for expanded clones, and some rows have none.

>TRBD2|TRBV6-1|16|NA|TRBJ2-5
TGTGCCAGCAGTGAACTGGCGGCTAGCGGGAGTGAGACCCAGTACTTC
CASSELAASGSETQYF
>TRBD1|TRBV2|15|few|TRBJ1-5
TGTGCCAGCAGTGCGGACAGGGGTTACCATCAGCCCCAGCATTTT
CASSADRGYHQPQHF
>TRBD1|TRBV7-3|15|few|TRBJ1-1
TGTGCCAGCAGCTTAATCGGACAGGGGGTTTCTGAAGCTTTCTTT
CASSLIGQGVSEAFF
>TRBD1|TRBV7-8|15|NA|TRBJ2-5
TGTGCCAGCAGCGCCCGGGACAGGGATCTGGAGACCCAGTACTTC
CASSARDRDLETQYF
>TRBD2|TRBV20-1|17|once|TRBJ2-4
TGCAGTGCTAGAGACTCAACGGGACTAGTTATCCGAGGGGAACAGCCCTTC
CSARDSTGLVIRGEQPF
>NA|TRBV2|14|NA|TRBJ2-3
TGTGCCAGCAGTGATGGTGGGAGAACAGATACGCAGTATTTT
CASSDGGRTDTQYF
>NA|TRBV25-1|13|NA|TRBJ1-2
TGTGCCAGCAGTGAGGGAGGGGGCTATGGCTACACCTTC
CASSEGGGYGYTF
>TRBD2|TRBV27|15|NA|TRBJ2-7
TGTGCCAGCAGTAGAACTAGCGGGGCCACCTACGAGCAGTACTTC
CASSRTSGATYEQYF
>TRBD2|TRBV2|15|NA|TRBJ2-3
TGTGCCAGCAGGAGACTAGCGGGGGGCACAGATACGCAGTATTTT
CASRRLAGGTDTQYF
>TRBD1|TRBV7-8|16|NA|TRBJ2-5
TGTGCCAGCAGCTTAGCGATAGGACAGGGAGCGGAGACCCAGTACTTC
CASSLAIGQGAETQYF
>NA|TRBV25-1|17|medium-sized|TRBJ1-6
TGTGCCAGCAGTGAATCGGGGCTGAGCTCCTATAATTCACCCCTCCACTTT
CASSESGLSSYNSPLHF
>TRBD2|TRBV20-1|15|few|TRBJ2-5
TGCAGTGCTTGGGGGGGAAGTAGCGGACAAGAGACCCAGTACTTC
CSAWGGSSGQETQYF
>TRBD1|TRBV19|14|NA|TRBJ1-1
TGTGCCAGTAGTGGTTGGACAGGGAGCACTGAAGCTTTCTTT
CASSGWTGSTEAFF
>TRBD1|TRBV6-1|17|NA|TRBJ2-3
TGTGCCAGCAGCGCAACCGGGACAGGGGGTACCAAGTATACGCAGTATTTT
CASSATGTGGTKYTQYF
>NA|TRBV27|13|few|TRBJ1-1
TGTGCCAGCAGTTTCGCGTTGAACACTGAAGCTTTCTTT
CASSFALNTEAFF
>NA|TRBV27|13|few|TRBJ2-2
TGTGCCAGCAGTTTATCACCCAGCCGGGAGCTGTTTTTT
CASSLSPSRELFF
>TRBD2|TRBV14|18|NA|TRBJ2-2
TGTGCCAGCAGCCAGAGCATACCGGGACTAGCGGGATCCGGGGAGCTGTTTTTT
CASSQSIPGLAGSGELFF
>NA|TRBV6-1|15|NA|TRBJ1-1
TGTGCCAGCAGTGAATTTGTGGCGGGGGGCGGAAAAGCTTTCTTT
CASSEFVAGGGKAFF
>NA|TRBV10-3|12|NA|TRBJ2-2
TGTGCCATAACAGGGACCACCGGGGAGCTGTTTTTT
CAITGTTGELFF
>NA|TRBV27|16|few|TRBJ1-5
TGTGCCAGCAGTTCGAGGCAGGGTGTTCGGGATCAGCCCCAGCATTTT
CASSSRQGVRDQPQHF
>TRBD2|TRBV7-2|15|NA|TRBJ2-2
TGTGCCAGCAGCCTACGGGGGGCGAACACCGGGGAGCTGTTTTTT
CASSLRGANTGELFF
>TRBD2|TRBV20-1|15|NA|TRBJ2-5
TGCAGTGCTAGAGGGGGTAGCGGGGCTCAAGAGACCCAGTACTTC
CSARGGSGAQETQYF